This TCR beta chain is drawn from a study of shared clonotypes between healthy human individuals. For the study at large: The study used three CD4 naive, three CD4 memory, two CD8 naive and one CD8 memory plate per donor.

General observations from the study: Lower generation probabilities were found for non-shared clonotypes than for those shared by all four donors. Clonotype sharing across a few donors was observed for about 5.2% of naive CD4 clonotypes.

On this clone: The target antigen is unknown.

This CDR3 has 14 residues. J lost 3 bases, V lost 2 bases, and 3 bases had no gene match. CDR1 LNHDA and CDR2 SQIVND come from the germline V gene (reference sequence). The authors split each subset's genomic DNA evenly across several immunoSEQ plates. Measured with immunoSEQ multiplex PCR; TCRdb has only the in-frame clones, and not every one. This sample yields some 2.4 million clones, of which approximately 94% are seen a single time; roughly 0.36% belongs to the top ten. Sample: naive CD4+ T cells from PBMCs. Subset given: CD45RA+ positively selected. The TCR was taken from a man aged 18 to 30 in good health. Some clones in this sample may be carry-over from other donors' samples. This chain connects TRBV19 to TRBJ1-2; 7 bases are a match to TRBD1. The CDR3 spells CASSIHGTDYGYTF. The CDR3 nucleotides read TGTGCCAGTAGTATACATGGGACAGACTATGGCTACACCTTC.